This TCR beta chain derives from a study of blood T cell repertoires in COVID-19 (TCRdb year 2020). A note on the overall study: Samples from collaborators originated in the United States, Italy and Spain and spanned both the acute and convalescent phases of COVID-19. Subjects who had been exposed to COVID-19, were actively infected with it, or had recovered from it provided the deeply sampled blood TCRbeta repertoires that made up the dataset. The repertoires were made available in a free public database intended to serve as a resource for research on the immune response to SARS-CoV-2. The samples were drawn from two sources: the first 160 participants of the ongoing ImmuneRACE study, and 1,254 subjects contributed by 6 global collaborators. A de-identified subject ID, COVID-19 status, age in years and sex were almost always included in the sample metadata. Where available, HLA class I and class II types were obtained from metadata supplied by the sample provider rather than from assay-based typing. The prospective study material was composed of cDNA or gDNA derived from T cells, B-cell-depleted T cells, or PBMCs. Study-level results and caveats: How much clinical and demographic metadata was included differed by source and by participant, and the metadata was provided uncurated.

The immunoSEQ Assay, a bias-controlled multiplex PCR, was used to amplify TCRbeta CDR3 regions from genomic DNA. Per the original workflow: Within the assay, amplification of reference gene primers was used to estimate how many nucleated cells each sample contained. To quantify the absolute abundance of each unique TCRbeta CDR3 rearrangement, sequence reads were collapsed and filtered. Productive Simpson clonality was computed per sample as the square root of Simpson's diversity index over productive rearrangements. TCRdb obtained this table from immuneACCESS and retained in-frame rearrangements with V and J assigned. These tables miss some clones; where compared with another copy, unresolved V genes account for less than half of the shortfall, and the remainder is unexplained. V and J calls and clone size are as listed in that table; D and trimming were resolved from the DNA. This sample holds over 200,000 clones; around 82% were observed only once. The ten largest clones represent about 7.4% of the sample.

Worth noting for this clone: Which antigen it targets is not known. Base quality data are lacking; no much larger clone is found one base away.

Whole blood was collected in K2EDTA tubes by collaborating institutions according to the institutions' own protocols. Collaborator samples were shipped for TCRbeta analysis as frozen whole blood, isolated PBMCs, or DNA extracted from either sample type. V drops 4 bases and J drops 4 bases, leaving 13 bases in between. The cysteine opens and the phenylalanine closes a CDR3 of 14 amino acids. The DNA shown is the 42-base CDR3, in frame from base 1. The germline V gene (reference sequence) supplies CDR1 MNHEY and CDR2 SMNVEV. The V gene is TRBV27 and the J gene is TRBJ1-1; perhaps TRBD1 is the D gene, with 5 bases matching. The material sequenced was peripheral blood. The clonotype was recovered from a woman aged 45-60 years with acute or convalescent COVID-19. The nucleotide sequence is TGTGCCAGCAGTTCCTACGCGGGGGGCACTGAAGCTTTCTTT. The encoded protein is CASSSYAGGTEAFF.